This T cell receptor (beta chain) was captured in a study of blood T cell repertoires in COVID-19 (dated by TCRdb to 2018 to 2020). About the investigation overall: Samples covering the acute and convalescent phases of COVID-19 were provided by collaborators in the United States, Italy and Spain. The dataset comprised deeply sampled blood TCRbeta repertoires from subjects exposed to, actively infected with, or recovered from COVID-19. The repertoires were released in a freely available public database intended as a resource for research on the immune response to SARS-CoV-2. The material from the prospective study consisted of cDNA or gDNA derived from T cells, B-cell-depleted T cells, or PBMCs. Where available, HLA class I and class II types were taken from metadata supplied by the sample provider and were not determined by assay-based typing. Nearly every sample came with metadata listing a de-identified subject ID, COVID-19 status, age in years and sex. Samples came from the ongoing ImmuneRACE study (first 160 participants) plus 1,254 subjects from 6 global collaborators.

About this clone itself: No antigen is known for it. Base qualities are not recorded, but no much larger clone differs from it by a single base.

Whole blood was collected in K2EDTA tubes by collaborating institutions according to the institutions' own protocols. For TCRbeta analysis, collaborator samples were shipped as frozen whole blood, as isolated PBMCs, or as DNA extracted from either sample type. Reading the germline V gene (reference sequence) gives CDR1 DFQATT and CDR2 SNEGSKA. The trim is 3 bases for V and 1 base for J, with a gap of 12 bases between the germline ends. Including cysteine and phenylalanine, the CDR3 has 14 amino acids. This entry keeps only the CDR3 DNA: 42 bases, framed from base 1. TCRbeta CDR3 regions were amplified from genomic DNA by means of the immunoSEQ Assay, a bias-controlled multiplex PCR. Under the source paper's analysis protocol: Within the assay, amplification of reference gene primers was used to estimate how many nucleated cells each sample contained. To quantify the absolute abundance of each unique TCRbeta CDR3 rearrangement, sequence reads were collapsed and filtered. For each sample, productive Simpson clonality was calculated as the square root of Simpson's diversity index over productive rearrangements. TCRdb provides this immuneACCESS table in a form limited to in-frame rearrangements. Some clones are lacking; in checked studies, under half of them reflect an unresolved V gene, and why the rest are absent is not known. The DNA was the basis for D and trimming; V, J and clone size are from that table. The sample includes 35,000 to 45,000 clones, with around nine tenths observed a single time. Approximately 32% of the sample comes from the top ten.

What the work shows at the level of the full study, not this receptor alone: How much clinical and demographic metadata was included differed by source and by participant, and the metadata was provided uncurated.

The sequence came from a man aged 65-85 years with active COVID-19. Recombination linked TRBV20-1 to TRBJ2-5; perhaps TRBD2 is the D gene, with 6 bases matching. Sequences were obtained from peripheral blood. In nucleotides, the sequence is TGCAGTGCTAGTCTAGGCGGGGTCCAAGAGACCCAGTACTTC. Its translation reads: CSASLGGVQETQYF.